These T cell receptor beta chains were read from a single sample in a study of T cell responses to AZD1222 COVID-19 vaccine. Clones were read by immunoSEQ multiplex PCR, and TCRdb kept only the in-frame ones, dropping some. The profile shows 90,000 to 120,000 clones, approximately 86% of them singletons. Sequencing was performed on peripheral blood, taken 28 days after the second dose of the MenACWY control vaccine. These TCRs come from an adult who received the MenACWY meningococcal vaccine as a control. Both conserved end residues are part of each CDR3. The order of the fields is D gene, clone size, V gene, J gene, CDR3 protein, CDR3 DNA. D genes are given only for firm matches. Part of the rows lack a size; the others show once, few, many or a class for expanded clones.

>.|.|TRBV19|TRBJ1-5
CASTDIGVANQPQHF
TGTGCCAGTACCGACATAGGAGTAGCGAATCAGCCCCAGCATTTT
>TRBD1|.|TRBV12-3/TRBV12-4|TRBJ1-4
CASSHLRGEKLFF
TGTGCCAGCAGTCACCTCAGGGGGGAAAAACTGTTTTTT
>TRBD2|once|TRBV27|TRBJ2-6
CASSPLGLAAVSGANVLTF
TGTGCCAGCAGTCCTTTGGGACTAGCGGCTGTCTCTGGGGCCAACGTCCTGACTTTC
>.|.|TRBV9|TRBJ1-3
CASASFGNTIYF
TGTGCCAGCGCCAGCTTTGGAAACACCATATATTTT
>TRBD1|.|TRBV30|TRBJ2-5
CAWTGTGGETQYF
TGTGCCTGGACTGGGACAGGGGGAGAGACCCAGTACTTC
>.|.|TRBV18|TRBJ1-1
CASSPWGTLNTEAFF
TGTGCCAGCTCACCATGGGGGACACTGAACACTGAAGCTTTCTTT
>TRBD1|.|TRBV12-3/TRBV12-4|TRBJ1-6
CASSRDRNSPLHF
TGTGCCAGCAGTCGGGACAGAAATTCACCCCTCCACTTT
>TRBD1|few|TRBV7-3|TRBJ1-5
CASSLFISRDRVQPQHF
TGTGCCAGCAGCTTATTTATTTCCCGGGACAGGGTGCAGCCCCAGCATTTT
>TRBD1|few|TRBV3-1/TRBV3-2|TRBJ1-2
CASSQAGQVNYGYTF
TGTGCCAGCAGCCAAGCGGGACAGGTCAACTATGGCTACACCTTC
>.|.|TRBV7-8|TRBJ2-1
CASSLQYTRGGGTYNEQFF
TGTGCCAGCAGCTTGCAGTACACCAGGGGCGGGGGAACTTACAATGAGCAGTTCTTC
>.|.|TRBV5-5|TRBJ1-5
CASSLDPGQPQHF
TGTGCCAGCAGCTTGGACCCCGGACAGCCCCAGCATTTT
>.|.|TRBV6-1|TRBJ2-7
CASSEQRDYEQYF
TGTGCCAGCAGTGAACAGAGAGACTACGAGCAGTACTTC
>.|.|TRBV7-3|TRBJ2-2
CASSSPEGGLTGELFF
TGTGCCAGCAGCAGCCCAGAGGGGGGATTGACCGGGGAGCTGTTTTTT
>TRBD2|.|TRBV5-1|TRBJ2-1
CASSLRSGSGGRYEFF
TGCGCCAGCAGCTTGAGGTCGGGAAGCGGGGGGCGCTATGAGTTCTTC
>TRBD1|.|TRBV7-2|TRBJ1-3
CASSPETGYGNTIYF
TGTGCCAGCAGCCCGGAGACAGGGTACGGAAACACCATATATTTT
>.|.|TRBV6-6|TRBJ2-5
CASSYSGSQETQYF
TGTGCCAGCAGTTACTCGGGCAGTCAAGAGACCCAGTACTTC
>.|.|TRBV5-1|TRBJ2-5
CASSTPGSSSFQETQYF
TGCGCCAGCAGCACCCCCGGGAGTTCAAGTTTTCAAGAGACCCAGTACTTC
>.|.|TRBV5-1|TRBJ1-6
CASSFWGDSPLHF
TGCGCCAGCAGCTTCTGGGGGGATTCACCCCTCCACTTT
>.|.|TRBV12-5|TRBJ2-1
CASGPSSGTLTYNEQFF
TGTGCTAGTGGTCCCTCATCCGGGACTCTGACCTACAATGAGCAGTTCTTC
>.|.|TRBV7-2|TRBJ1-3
CASSPRAGSSGNTIYF
TGTGCCAGCAGCCCCCGGGCCGGTTCCTCTGGAAACACCATATATTTT
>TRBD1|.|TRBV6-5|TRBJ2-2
CASSLHIKGASGELFF
TGTGCCAGCAGTTTACATATTAAGGGGGCCTCCGGGGAGCTGTTTTTT
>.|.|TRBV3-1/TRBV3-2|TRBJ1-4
CASSQGPPPRGEKLFF
TGTGCCAGCAGCCAAGGGCCACCGCCCAGGGGTGAAAAACTGTTTTTT
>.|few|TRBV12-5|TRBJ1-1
CASGMGEGDGNTEAFF
TGTGCTAGTGGTATGGGAGAGGGGGATGGGAACACTGAAGCTTTCTTT
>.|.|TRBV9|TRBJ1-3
CASSVRSSGNTIYF
TGTGCCAGCAGCGTACGGAGCTCTGGAAACACCATATATTTT
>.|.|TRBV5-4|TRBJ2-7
CASSLDVDYEQYF
TGTGCCAGCAGCTTGGACGTAGACTACGAGCAGTACTTC
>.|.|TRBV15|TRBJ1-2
CATSRARVGGDGYTF
TGTGCCACCAGCAGAGCGAGGGTCGGAGGCGATGGCTACACCTTC
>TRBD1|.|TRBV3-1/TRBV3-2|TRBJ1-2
CASSHIADRVGGYTF
TGTGCCAGCAGCCATATCGCCGACAGGGTGGGTGGCTACACCTTC
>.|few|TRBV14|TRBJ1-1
CASSQPGLNTEAFF
TGTGCCAGCAGCCAGCCGGGGTTGAACACTGAAGCTTTCTTT
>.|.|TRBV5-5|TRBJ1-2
CASSLAGAAANYGYTF
TGTGCCAGCAGCTTGGCCGGGGCAGCCGCTAACTATGGCTACACCTTC
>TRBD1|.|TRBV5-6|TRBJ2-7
CASSDTDRAYPEQYF
TGTGCCAGCAGCGATACCGACAGGGCTTACCCCGAGCAGTACTTC
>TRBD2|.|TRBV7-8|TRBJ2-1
CASSPREGTDEQFF
TGTGCCAGCAGCCCGAGGGAGGGGACCGATGAGCAGTTCTTC
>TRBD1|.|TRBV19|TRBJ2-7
CASSMLMGQGVEEQYF
TGTGCCAGTAGTATGTTAATGGGACAGGGTGTGGAAGAGCAGTACTTC
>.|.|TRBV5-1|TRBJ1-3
CASSLNGENTIYF
TGCGCCAGCAGCTTGAACGGCGAAAACACCATATATTTT
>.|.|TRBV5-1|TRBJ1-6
CASSLGLGAFNSPLHF
TGCGCCAGCAGCTTGGGACTGGGGGCGTTTAATTCACCCCTCCACTTT
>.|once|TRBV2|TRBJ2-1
CASSVTSAGTGQFF
TGTGCCAGCAGTGTAACTAGTGCGGGGACGGGGCAGTTCTTC
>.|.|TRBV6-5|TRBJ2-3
CASRPATDSTDTQYF
TGTGCCAGCAGACCTGCGACAGACTCCACAGATACGCAGTATTTT
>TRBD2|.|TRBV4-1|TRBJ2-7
CASSQDWGGSEKQYF
TGCGCCAGCAGCCAAGATTGGGGGGGATCGGAGAAGCAGTACTTC
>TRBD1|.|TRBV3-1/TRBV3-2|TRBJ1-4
CASSQELQGAREKLFF
TGTGCCAGCAGCCAGGAATTACAGGGGGCGAGGGAAAAACTGTTTTTT
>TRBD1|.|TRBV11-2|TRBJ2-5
CASSLDLGGTGEETQYF
TGTGCCAGCAGCTTAGATCTAGGAGGGACAGGGGAAGAGACCCAGTACTTC
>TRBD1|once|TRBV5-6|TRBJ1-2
CASSQGGAGDYGYTF
TGTGCCAGCAGCCAGGGGGGTGCGGGGGATTATGGCTACACCTTC
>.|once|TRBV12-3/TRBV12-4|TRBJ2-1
CASSPSLINEQFF
TGTGCCAGCAGTCCCTCGCTTATCAATGAGCAGTTCTTC
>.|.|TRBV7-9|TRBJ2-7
CASSETVGEQYF
TGTGCCAGCAGCGAGACAGTAGGCGAGCAGTACTTC
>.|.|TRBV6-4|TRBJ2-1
CASSEGGSYNEQFF
TGTGCCAGCAGCGAGGGAGGCTCCTACAATGAGCAGTTCTTC
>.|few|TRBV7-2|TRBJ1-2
CASSLHPPNSREGYTF
TGTGCCAGCAGCTTACATCCCCCGAATTCTCGAGAGGGCTACACCTTC
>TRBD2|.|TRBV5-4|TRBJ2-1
CASSSPGLAGGSSYNEQFF
TGTGCCAGCAGCTCCCCGGGACTAGCGGGGGGGTCCTCCTACAATGAGCAGTTCTTC
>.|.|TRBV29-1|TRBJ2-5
CSVGQGGTQYF
TGCAGCGTTGGACAGGGAGGGACCCAGTACTTC
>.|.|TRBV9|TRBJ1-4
CASSESPIGGASEKLFF
TGTGCCAGCAGCGAGAGCCCCATTGGGGGGGCATCTGAAAAACTGTTTTTT
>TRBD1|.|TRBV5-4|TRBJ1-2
CASSLSRGRGGYTF
TGTGCCAGCAGCTTAAGCAGGGGGAGGGGTGGCTACACCTTC
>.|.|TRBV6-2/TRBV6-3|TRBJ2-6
CASSYAGSGANVLTF
TGTGCCAGCAGTTACGCAGGCTCTGGGGCCAACGTCCTGACTTTC
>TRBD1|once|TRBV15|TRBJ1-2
CATSAPHRGSYGYTF
TGTGCCACCAGCGCCCCTCACAGGGGTTCCTATGGCTACACCTTC
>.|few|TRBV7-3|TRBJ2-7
CASSLSGGGYEQYF
TGTGCCAGCAGCTTAAGCGGGGGCGGCTACGAGCAGTACTTC
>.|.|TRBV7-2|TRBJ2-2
CASSPFRAGTGELFF
TGTGCCAGCAGCCCTTTCCGGGCTGGGACCGGGGAGCTGTTTTTT